A selection of T cell receptor beta chains follows, all from one sample in a study of blood T cell repertoires in COVID-19. The repertoire was sequenced with immunoSEQ multiplex PCR; TCRdb's copy has only in-frame clones and lacks some. The sample yields roughly 190,000 clones, about 88% seen once. The sequencing sample was made of peripheral blood. These receptors originate from a woman between 40 and 50 years old who had recovered from COVID-19. CDR3s include the opening cysteine and the closing phenylalanine or tryptophan. A D gene is named only where the DNA matches it firmly. Clone size is not always given. Where it is, it says once, few, many or a class for expanded clones.

j_call: TRBJ2-7
v_call: TRBV18
d_call: TRBD2
clone_size: .
cdr3_nt: TGTGCCAGCACTTGGACTAGCGGGGCCCCCTACGAGCAGTACTTC
cdr3_aa: CASTWTSGAPYEQYF

j_call: TRBJ1-2
v_call: TRBV28
d_call: TRBD1
clone_size: .
cdr3_nt: TGTGCCAGCAGTTCGGGACAGCAAGACTATGGCTACACCTTC
cdr3_aa: CASSSGQQDYGYTF

j_call: TRBJ1-2
v_call: TRBV4-1
d_call: .
clone_size: .
cdr3_nt: TGCGCCAGCAGCCAAGAGGGGCAAACAGGGAACTATGGCTACACCTTC
cdr3_aa: CASSQEGQTGNYGYTF

j_call: TRBJ2-7
v_call: TRBV19
d_call: .
clone_size: .
cdr3_nt: TGTGCCAGTAGTATCTCTTGGGCAGGGGAGAGGGACGAGCAGTACTTC
cdr3_aa: CASSISWAGERDEQYF

j_call: TRBJ1-4
v_call: TRBV5-1
d_call: .
clone_size: .
cdr3_nt: TGCGCCAGCAGCTTGGCTCTTACGACTCTGGGTAATGAAAAACTGTTTTTT
cdr3_aa: CASSLALTTLGNEKLFF

j_call: TRBJ2-5
v_call: TRBV5-1
d_call: .
clone_size: .
cdr3_nt: TGCGCCAGCAGCTTCGTGGGCAGCCAAGAGACCCAGTACTTC
cdr3_aa: CASSFVGSQETQYF

j_call: TRBJ2-7
v_call: TRBV5-4
d_call: TRBD2
clone_size: .
cdr3_nt: TGTGCCAGCAGCCAACTTCTAGCGGGAGCGTCCGAGCAGTACTTC
cdr3_aa: CASSQLLAGASEQYF

j_call: TRBJ2-7
v_call: TRBV9
d_call: TRBD2
clone_size: once
cdr3_nt: TGTGCCAGCAGCGCCCGAGCAAGCGGGGCCTCCTACGAGCAGTACTTC
cdr3_aa: CASSARASGASYEQYF

j_call: TRBJ1-1
v_call: TRBV5-1
d_call: TRBD1
clone_size: .
cdr3_nt: TGCGCCAGCAGCCCGCGGACAGGGCAGGACACTGAAGCTTTCTTT
cdr3_aa: CASSPRTGQDTEAFF

j_call: TRBJ2-7
v_call: TRBV5-4
d_call: .
clone_size: once
cdr3_nt: TGTGCCAGCAGCAGACTGGACAGCTCCTACGAGCAGTACTTC
cdr3_aa: CASSRLDSSYEQYF

j_call: TRBJ1-2
v_call: TRBV7-8
d_call: .
clone_size: .
cdr3_nt: TGTGCCAGCAGCCCCGGGACACAAATCTACACCTTC
cdr3_aa: CASSPGTQIYTF

j_call: TRBJ2-2
v_call: TRBV13
d_call: TRBD1
clone_size: .
cdr3_nt: TGTGCCAGCAGCTCTTTTGGGGCGACAGGGAGCACCGGGGAGCTGTTTTTT
cdr3_aa: CASSSFGATGSTGELFF

j_call: TRBJ2-1
v_call: TRBV19
d_call: .
clone_size: .
cdr3_nt: TGTGCCAGTAGTATGGATTCAGCAGGGCCCCGTGAGCAGTTCTTC
cdr3_aa: CASSMDSAGPREQFF

j_call: TRBJ1-1
v_call: TRBV19
d_call: .
clone_size: .
cdr3_nt: TGTGCCAGTAGTCCAATAGGGACAAGCGGCACTGAAGCTTTCTTT
cdr3_aa: CASSPIGTSGTEAFF

j_call: TRBJ1-1
v_call: TRBV18
d_call: .
clone_size: .
cdr3_nt: TGTGCCAGCTACAGGGAGACTGAAGCTTTCTTT
cdr3_aa: CASYRETEAFF

j_call: TRBJ2-2
v_call: TRBV18
d_call: .
clone_size: once
cdr3_nt: TGTGCCAGCTCACCTACTAAGGGGTCGAGGACCGGGGAGCTGTTTTTT
cdr3_aa: CASSPTKGSRTGELFF

j_call: TRBJ2-1
v_call: TRBV25-1
d_call: TRBD2
clone_size: .
cdr3_nt: TGTGCCAGCAGTGAATGGGGGGGCTACAATGAGCAGTTCTTC
cdr3_aa: CASSEWGGYNEQFF